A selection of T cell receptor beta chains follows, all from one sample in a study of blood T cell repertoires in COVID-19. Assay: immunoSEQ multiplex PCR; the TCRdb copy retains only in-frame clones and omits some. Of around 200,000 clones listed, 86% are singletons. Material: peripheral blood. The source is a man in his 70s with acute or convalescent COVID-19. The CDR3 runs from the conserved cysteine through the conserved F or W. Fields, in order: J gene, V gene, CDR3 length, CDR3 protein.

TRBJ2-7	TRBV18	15	CASSFGLAGVYEQYF
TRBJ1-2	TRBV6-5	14	CASSPGTELYGYTF
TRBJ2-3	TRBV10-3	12	CAISDHTDTQYF
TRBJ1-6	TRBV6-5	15	CASAQGVSVYSPLHF
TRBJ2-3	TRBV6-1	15	CASSEGIQRTDTQYF
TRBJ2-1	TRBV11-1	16	CASSKRETSKNNEQFF
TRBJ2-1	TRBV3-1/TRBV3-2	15	CASSLRTSALGGQFF
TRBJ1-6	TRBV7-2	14	CASRPGTGGRTLHF
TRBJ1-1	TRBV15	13	CATSFDRDTEAFF
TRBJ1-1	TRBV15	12	CATSRDTNEAFF